These 22 T cell receptor beta chains came from one sample sequenced in a study of T-cell reconstitution after alpha-beta-depleted transplantation in children. Molecular barcoding with unique molecular identifiers was used for the TCRbeta library. One entry per CDR3 protein, called by TCRdb with MiXCR from the PCR reads. The table shows 350,000 to 500,000 distinct CDR3 sequences, with around two fifths occurring only once. Specimen: PBMCs, collected before TCRalphabeta/CD19-depleted stem cell transplant. The receptors were gathered from a girl aged 2-15 years with aplastic anemia, due to receive a stem cell transplant.

This clonotype came up a few times. This chain connects TRBV5-1 to TRBJ2-1; D is uncertain. The germline V gene has CDR1 SGHRS and CDR2 YFSETQ. The CDR3 is 16 residues long. Deletions cut 0 bases from V and 6 bases from J, with 16 bases between. CDR3 in amino acids: CASSLGYQASGNEQFF. CDR3 nucleotides: TGCGCCAGCAGCTTGGGCTATCAAGCCTCGGGCAATGAGCAGTTCTTC.

This clonotype came up a few times. The rearrangement links TRBV20-1 to TRBJ1-1; 9 bases fit TRBD1. The CDR3 spans 18 residues. The V segment lost 2 bases and the J segment 10 bases; nucleotides outside the gene matches: 23. Germline assignment: CDR1 DFQATT and CDR2 SNEGSKA (reference sequence). The CDR3 protein is CSARTGQGQLAPRIGAFF. DNA for the CDR3: TGCAGTGCTAGAACAGGACAGGGGCAACTTGCGCCGAGGATCGGAGCTTTCTTT.

This clonotype was observed at least ten times. This sequence joins TRBV10-3 and TRBJ1-6; 8 bases are shared with TRBD1. Germline CDR1 is ENHRY and CDR2 is SYGVKD. The CDR3 consists of 15 residues. V was pared by 2 bases and J by 9 bases, with 6 bases of the junction left unmatched. This CDR3 is CAISELQGASSPLHF. The CDR3 DNA reads TGTGCCATCAGTGAGCTGCAGGGGGCGAGTTCACCCCTCCACTTT.

The rearrangement links TRBV7-9 to TRBJ1-1; D gene ambiguous. This CDR3 has 14 residues. Trimming left V 5 bases short and J 4 bases short, with 14 bases between. Germline-derived CDR1 and CDR2 are SEHNR and FQNEAQ (reference sequence). CDR3 sequence (DNA): TGTGCCAGCAGCCCCGTTGGAGGGTCCACTGAAGCTTTCTTT. Encoded protein: CASSPVGGSTEAFF.

The rearrangement uses TRBV5-4 and TRBJ2-2; 13 bases align to TRBD2. The CDR3 loop spans 18 amino acids. Germline V lookup: CDR1 SGHNT, CDR2 YYREEE (reference sequence). Trimming cost V 4 bases and J 0 bases; bases outside gene matches: 6. The CDR3, as DNA: TGTGCCAGCAGCACTACTAGCGGGAGGGCCGCGAACACCGGGGAGCTGTTTTTT. Protein product: CASSTTSGRAANTGELFF.

This clonotype was detected many times. The chain carries TRBV29-1 and TRBJ1-6; 9 nucleotides agree with TRBD1. The germline V gene encodes CDR1 SQVTM and CDR2 ANQGSEA. CDR3 length: 13 residues. With V trimmed by 6 bases and J by 8 bases, 5 bases remained unmatched. This CDR3 is CSVRGQGDSPLHF. The CDR3 nucleotides read TGCAGCGTCCGGGGACAGGGAGATTCACCCCTCCACTTT.

The chain combines TRBV5-6 with TRBJ2-7; 9 positions match TRBD1. The trim removed 1 base at V and 3 bases at J, leaving 5 bases unmatched. CDR1 and CDR2 (germline): SGHDT, YYEEEE. This CDR3 has 15 amino acids. The CDR3 region has the DNA TGTGCCAGCAGCTTGTGGGGGACAGGGTACTACGAGCAGTACTTC. Translating it yields CASSLWGTGYYEQYF.

This rearrangement joins TRBV29-1 to TRBJ2-1; D is undetermined. The CDR3 contains 15 residues. Per germline, CDR1 SQVTM and CDR2 ANQGSEA. Trimming took 0 bases from V and 2 from J, leaving 11 bases between them. CDR3 residues: CSVEDSYKPYNEQFF. The CDR3 coding sequence is TGCAGCGTTGAAGATAGCTACAAACCCTACAATGAGCAGTTCTTC.

The CDR3 loop is CASSETTGRNTEAFF. CDR3 DNA sequence: TGCGCCAGCAGCGAGACTACAGGGAGGAACACTGAAGCTTTCTTT. J is TRBJ1-1 and V is TRBV5-1; D might be TRBD1 (6 bases). The CDR3 has 15 residues. Looked up from germline, CDR1 is SGHRS and CDR2 is YFSETQ. Trimming took off 4 bases at V and 1 base at J, with 14 bases between the two ends.

The gene calls are TRBV20-1 and TRBJ1-2; no clear D gene. In germline, CDR1 is DFQATT, CDR2 SNEGSKA (reference sequence). This CDR3 region has 17 residues. Between the trimmed V and J ends, which lost 3 bases and 4 bases, there was a span of 24 bases. This chain's CDR3 is CSARPHIREGSRYGYTF. In DNA, the CDR3 is TGCAGTGCTAGGCCCCATATTAGGGAGGGATCTCGCTATGGCTACACCTTC.

This chain connects TRBV29-1 to TRBJ2-3, with D tentatively TRBD1 (6 bases). The CDR3 length is 14 residues. Germline CDR1 is SQVTM and CDR2 is ANQGSEA. The V and J ends lost 2 bases and 7 bases respectively, with 16 bases between them. The CDR3 loop reads CSVEFTQGDYTQYF. DNA for the CDR3: TGCAGCGTTGAATTCACACAGGGCGACTATACGCAGTATTTT.

This clonotype was counted a few times. The rearrangement uses TRBV4-2 and TRBJ2-1; 11 bases match TRBD1. Trimming cost V 3 bases and J 7 bases; bases outside gene matches: 8. This CDR3 region has 16 residues. Germline V lookup: CDR1 LGHNA, CDR2 YNFKEQ. The DNA of the CDR3 is TGTGCCAGCAGCCACCCAGGACAGGGGGCGCGGAATGAGCAGTTCTTC. Protein product: CASSHPGQGARNEQFF.

This clonotype was recorded a few times. The gene calls are TRBV6-5 and TRBJ2-7; D is possibly TRBD2 (5 bases). This CDR3 contains 12 residues. Germline V gives CDR1 MNHEY, CDR2 SVGAGI. The V gene lost 7 bases and the J gene lost 2 bases, with 9 bases spanning the gap. In nucleotides, the CDR3 is TGTGCCAGCACCAGCGGAACCTACGAGCAGTACTTC. It translates to CASTSGTYEQYF.

The chain couples TRBV20-1 to TRBJ2-6; D gene uncertain. In germline, CDR1 is DFQATT, CDR2 SNEGSKA (reference sequence). Trimming took 2 bases from V and 0 from J, leaving 5 bases between them. This CDR3 contains 14 residues. The CDR3 here is CSARKGSGANVLTF. CDR3 sequence (DNA): TGCAGTGCTAGAAAGGGCTCTGGGGCCAACGTCCTGACTTTC.

The genes are TRBV20-1 and TRBJ2-1; D remains unclear. The V end lost 3 bases, the J end lost 6 bases, and 9 bases lay between the germline ends. The germline V gene has CDR1 DFQATT and CDR2 SNEGSKA (reference sequence). This CDR3 has 12 residues. The CDR3 DNA reads as TGCAGTGCTAGCCTGCCGCCCAATGAGCAGTTCTTC. Its protein product is CSASLPPNEQFF.

The sample holds a few counts of this clonotype. The rearrangement links TRBV2 to TRBJ2-1, with D unclear. Trimming left V 1 base short and J 10 bases short, with 17 bases between. The CDR3 is 15 amino acids. CDR1 is SNHLY and CDR2 is FYNNEI in the germline V gene. The CDR3 region has the DNA TGTGCCAGCAGTGAAGACCCAACCGGAGTATTAGAGCAGTTCTTC. Translation: CASSEDPTGVLEQFF.

This clonotype was found many times. The chain uses TRBV11-2 and TRBJ1-4; D is unresolved. Trimming shortened V by 0 bases and J by 13 bases, and 15 bases separated the two germline ends. The CDR3 runs to 14 residues. Germline V gives CDR1 SGHAT, CDR2 FQNNGV. CDR3 sequence: CASSLDKGLKGLFF. The CDR3 DNA reads as TGTGCCAGCAGCTTAGATAAGGGTTTGAAAGGACTGTTTTTT.

The CDR3 DNA follows: TGTGCCAGCTCCACAAGGGCAGGTGGGGAGACCCAGTACTTC. Its translation: CASSTRAGGETQYF. The chain uses TRBV28 and TRBJ2-5, with no clear D. Trimming took 8 bases from V and 5 from J, leaving 18 bases between them. This CDR3 is built from 14 residues. The germline CDR1 and CDR2 sequences are MDHEN and SYDVKM.

V usage is TRBV6-2 or TRBV6-3 and J usage is TRBJ2-7; D not resolved. Germline V gene data show CDR1 as MNHEY and CDR2 as SVGEGT. The CDR3 has 16 amino acids. Trimming took 0 bases from V and 3 from J, leaving 15 bases between them. The CDR3 DNA is TGTGCCAGCAGTTACTCGACACGGGCACTGTTCTACGAGCAGTACTTC. Translated, it gives CASSYSTRALFYEQYF.

This clonotype occurred many times. The J gene is TRBJ2-1, the V gene TRBV12-3 or TRBV12-4; 8 positions agree with TRBD2. Trimming cost V 6 bases and J 6 bases; bases outside gene matches: 10. The CDR3 consists of 15 residues. The CDR3 spells CASRSTSARFNEQFF. The CDR3 DNA follows: TGTGCCAGCAGGTCGACTAGCGCCCGATTCAATGAGCAGTTCTTC.

CDR3 DNA: TGCAGCGTTTCGGTGGCAGGGCCCTATGGCTACACCTTC. This encodes CSVSVAGPYGYTF. The gene calls are TRBV29-1 and TRBJ1-2, with D tentatively TRBD1 (5 bases). This CDR3 is 13 amino acids long. Trimming took off 5 bases at V and 4 bases at J, with 14 bases between the two ends. Germline V lookup: CDR1 SQVTM, CDR2 ANQGSEA.

The CDR3 DNA is TGCAGTGCCAGGGACCCGGGACGAGACTACGAGCAGTACTTC. Translation: CSARDPGRDYEQYF. This chain connects TRBV20-1 to TRBJ2-7; D may correspond to TRBD1 or TRBD2 (5 bases each). This CDR3 is 14 amino acids long. V was pared by 6 bases and J by 3 bases, with 18 bases between. Germline loops: CDR1 DFQATT, CDR2 SNEGSKA (reference sequence).